These 21 T cell receptor beta chains were all obtained from the same sample, sequenced in a study of T cell responses to AZD1222 COVID-19 vaccine. Measured with immunoSEQ multiplex PCR; TCRdb has only the in-frame clones, and not every one. Here the sample spans 65,000 to 75,000 clones, 88% being singletons. The material sequenced was peripheral blood, taken 28 days after the second dose of the MenACWY control vaccine. The receptor source for this set is an adult who received the MenACWY meningococcal vaccine as a control.

The V call is TRBV6-1, the J call TRBJ1-2, with D maybe TRBD1 (5 bases). Trimming left V 2 bases short and J 2 bases short, with 12 bases between. This CDR3 spans 15 amino acids. CDR1 MNHNS and CDR2 SASEGT come from the germline V gene. Here the CDR3 reads CASSEWGERNYGYTF. CDR3 nucleotides: TGTGCCAGCAGTGAATGGGGGGAGCGGAACTATGGCTACACCTTC.

This rearrangement joins TRBV28 to TRBJ1-1, with no clear D. Trimming took 2 bases from V and 3 from J, leaving 4 bases between them. Germline V gene sequence: CDR1 MDHEN, CDR2 SYDVKM. The CDR3 extends over 12 amino acids. The CDR3 DNA reads TGTGCCAGCAGTTTAGGTTACACTGAAGCTTTCTTT. Encoded protein: CASSLGYTEAFF. The entire variable domain, with the rest obtained from reference TRBV28 and TRBJ1-1, is as follows: DVKVTQSSRYLVKRTGEKVFLECVQDMDHENMFWYRQDPGLGLRLIYFSYDVKMKEKGDIPEGYSVSREKKERFSLILESASTNQTSMYLCASSLGYTEAFFGQGTRLTVV.

This chain uses TRBV28 with TRBJ1-2, with 10 bases matching TRBD1. Germline assignment: CDR1 MDHEN and CDR2 SYDVKM. V lost 7 bases to trimming and J lost 3 bases; unmatched junction nucleotides: 8. This CDR3 spans 15 amino acids. The CDR3 DNA follows: TGTGCCAGCACCCCGGGACAGGGGTCTTACTATGGCTACACCTTC. It codes for CASTPGQGSYYGYTF.

This sequence joins TRBV6-1 and TRBJ2-5, with a weak D call TRBD2 (6 bases). Trimming removed 6 bases at V and 4 bases at J, with 15 bases between. The CDR3 contains 14 residues. Per the germline V gene, CDR1 is MNHNS and CDR2 is SASEGT. DNA of the CDR3: TGTGCCAGCAGCCCCGGGCGGGGAAGAGAGACCCAGTACTTC. It yields the protein CASSPGRGRETQYF.

This CDR3 reads CSASMAYEQYF. The CDR3 nucleotides are TGCAGTGCTAGCATGGCGTACGAGCAGTACTTC. The chain carries TRBV20-1 and TRBJ2-7; D uncertain. Trimming pared 3 bases from V and 4 bases from J, leaving 7 bases between. The CDR3 runs to 11 residues. Germline V gene lookup returns CDR1 DFQATT and CDR2 SNEGSKA (reference sequence).

V gene TRBV5-1 combines with J gene TRBJ2-3, with no clear D. Trimming cost V 0 bases and J 10 bases, with 15 bases left between them. Germline-derived CDR1 and CDR2 are SGHRS and YFSETQ. There are 14 residues in the CDR3. DNA of the CDR3: TGCGCCAGCAGCTTGGGGCAGCCCTCACCAGCGCAGTATTTT. This codes for CASSLGQPSPAQYF.

The chain links TRBV5-1 to TRBJ2-4, with a tentative D call TRBD2 (7 bases). This CDR3 is 17 amino acids long. Germline CDR1 and CDR2: SGHRS and YFSETQ. Trimming left V 1 base short and J 1 base short, with 15 bases between. The CDR3, as DNA: TGCGCCAGCAGCTTGATTGCGGGGGCCGGTGCCAAAAACATTCAGTACTTC. Amino acids: CASSLIAGAGAKNIQYF.

The chain is built from TRBV10-1 and TRBJ2-7, with 8 nucleotides matching TRBD1. Germline loops: CDR1 WNHNN, CDR2 SYGVQD (reference sequence). The V and J ends lost 4 bases and 4 bases, in that order; junction bases with no gene match: 15. The CDR3 extends over 17 amino acids. CDR3 protein: CASSASGDGTGKYEQYF. The CDR3 coding sequence is TGCGCCAGCAGTGCTTCAGGTGACGGGACAGGCAAATACGAGCAGTACTTC.

V usage is TRBV2 and J usage is TRBJ1-1, with 7 bases aligning to TRBD1. The germline CDR1 and CDR2 sequences are SNHLY and FYNNEI. V shed 3 bases and J 0 bases; nucleotides not matched to a gene: 4. The CDR3 is 15 amino acids. The CDR3 loop is CASSERQGMNTEAFF. The CDR3 bases are TGTGCCAGCAGTGAGAGACAGGGCATGAACACTGAAGCTTTCTTT.

The J gene is TRBJ2-7, the V gene TRBV6-2 or TRBV6-3; possibly TRBD1 or TRBD2 for D (5 bases each). Germline lookup yields CDR1 MNHEY and CDR2 SVGEGT. V lost 2 bases and J 4 bases, leaving 12 bases between the germline ends. The CDR3 runs to 14 residues. The CDR3: CASSYLRDGYEQYF. In DNA, the CDR3 is TGTGCCAGCAGTTACCTAAGGGACGGGTACGAGCAGTACTTC.

V gene TRBV21-1 combines with J gene TRBJ1-3; the listed D gene, TRBD1, was not tested against the DNA. TRBV21-1 is a pseudogene. The CDR3 runs to 17 residues. CDR3 in DNA: TGTGCCAGCAGCCCCCGGAGAGGACAGAGCTCTGGAAACACCATATATTTT. This codes for CASSPRRGQSSGNTIYF.

V and J are TRBV4-2 and TRBJ1-4; D unresolved. Germline V gene data show CDR1 as LGHNA and CDR2 as YNFKEQ. The CDR3 loop spans 14 amino acids. The V end lost 2 bases, the J end lost 8 bases, and 12 bases lay between the germline ends. CDR3 sequence (DNA): TGTGCCAGCAGCCAACTGTCCCCGGAGGAAAAACTGTTTTTT. Its translation: CASSQLSPEEKLFF.

By share, this clone ranks as medium-sized. The rearrangement links TRBV19 to TRBJ1-5; no reliable D call. The ends were cut back, 3 bases at V and 0 bases at J, with 6 bases in the middle. Germline values: CDR1 LNHDA, CDR2 SQIVND (reference sequence). The CDR3 sequence is 14 residues long. The CDR3 nucleotides are TGTGCCAGTAGTATGAAAGGTAGCAATCAGCCCCAGCATTTT. It is translated as CASSMKGSNQPQHF.

The J gene is TRBJ2-5, the V gene TRBV7-2; 7 bases align to TRBD1. The CDR3 totals 13 residues. J was trimmed by 2 bases and V by 3 bases; bases with no gene match: 0. Per germline, CDR1 SGHTA and CDR2 FQGNSA. CDR3 sequence: CASSLGQQETQYF. The CDR3 coding sequence is TGTGCCAGCAGCTTGGGACAGCAAGAGACCCAGTACTTC.

The chain recombines TRBV9 with TRBJ1-4; no definite D call. The germline gives CDR1 SGDLS, CDR2 YYNGEE. The CDR3 length is 14 residues. Deletions cut 3 bases from V and 4 bases from J, with 10 bases between. CDR3: CASSETTVNEKLFF. For the CDR3, the DNA is TGTGCCAGCAGCGAAACGACGGTTAATGAAAAACTGTTTTTT.

This clone was observed once. V gene TRBV15 combines with J gene TRBJ1-5; D might be TRBD1 (6 bases). Germline V gene data show CDR1 as LNHNV and CDR2 as YYDKDF (reference sequence). V was clipped by 7 bases and J by 2 bases, with 12 bases between them. The CDR3 has 14 amino acids. The CDR3 loop reads CATNGQIGNQPQHF. The DNA of the CDR3 is TGTGCCACCAACGGACAGATTGGCAATCAGCCCCAGCATTTT.

For the CDR3, the DNA is TGTGCCAGCAGCCAAGGAAACCTAAACTATGGCTACACCTTC. Residues: CASSQGNLNYGYTF. The rearrangement joins TRBV3-1 (or the pseudogene TRBV3-2) to TRBJ1-2; D remains unclear. V was cut by 1 base and J by 2 bases, with 8 bases left in between. Germline CDR1 is LGHDT and CDR2 is YNNKEL (reference sequence). The CDR3 consists of 14 residues.

Only one count was recorded for this clone. The J gene is TRBJ2-2, the V gene TRBV4-3; D not resolved. Germline V CDR1 and CDR2: LGHNA, YSLEER. Between the trimmed V and J ends, which lost 0 bases and 1 base, there was a span of 6 bases. The CDR3 is 15 residues long. The CDR3 nucleotides are TGCGCCAGCAGCCAAGACCCCTGGAACACCGGGGAGCTGTTTTTT. It yields the protein CASSQDPWNTGELFF.

The chain has TRBV27 and TRBJ2-1; 12 bases are a match to TRBD2. The CDR3 extends over 17 amino acids. CDR1 is MNHEY, CDR2 SMNVEV, per germline (reference sequence). V lost 5 bases and J lost 3; bases outside the gene matches: 8. CDR3 sequence (DNA): TGTGCCAGCAGTGCCGCCCTAGCGGGGGGGCTCTACAATGAGCAGTTCTTC. Its protein is CASSAALAGGLYNEQFF.

This rearrangement joins TRBV27 to TRBJ2-5; D perhaps matches TRBD2 (6 bases). Per the germline V gene, CDR1 is MNHEY and CDR2 is SMNVEV (reference sequence). This CDR3 is 16 amino acids long. Trimming took off 0 bases at V and 5 bases at J, with 16 bases between the two ends. Written as DNA, the CDR3 is TGTGCCAGCAGTTTATCCCCGGCTACGGGGAGGGAGACCCAGTACTTC. Translated, it gives CASSLSPATGRETQYF.

This rearrangement joins TRBV21-1 to TRBJ2-2; the D call in the table, TRBD1, was not verified against the DNA. TRBV21-1 is given as a pseudogene. CDR3 length: 15 residues. This CDR3 is CASSSGQGNTGELFF. The CDR3 DNA is TGTGCCAGCAGCAGCGGACAGGGGAACACCGGGGAGCTGTTTTTT.